A selection of T cell receptor beta chains follows, all from one sample in a study of T cell responses to AZD1222 COVID-19 vaccine. Sequencing was performed with immunoSEQ multiplex PCR; in TCRdb, only in-frame clones are kept and a portion is missing. Of 100,000 to 150,000 clones in the sample, over 75% are singletons; the top ten hold around 7%. The sample consisted of peripheral blood, taken on day 0 of AZD1222 vaccination. All receptors come from an adult in good health. CDR3s leave out the opening cysteine and the closing phenylalanine or tryptophan. The order of the fields is J gene, clone size, V gene, CDR3 protein. The size field is filled for only some rows; it gives once, few, many or a size class.

>TRBJ1-6|NA|TRBV2
ASTSWGVSANSPLH
>TRBJ2-7|NA|TRBV18
ASSPLGVQNEQY
>TRBJ2-2|NA|TRBV7-9
ASSPASGGSPGELF
>TRBJ1-1|NA|TRBV30
AWSVEDKAEAF
>TRBJ2-2|NA|TRBV6-6
ASSLFLKTGELF
>TRBJ1-2|NA|TRBV4-1
ASSPKRGGAGSSYGYT
>TRBJ1-2|NA|TRBV2
ASSEARAYGYT
>TRBJ1-2|NA|TRBV3-1/TRBV3-2
ASSHNSGYT
>TRBJ2-5|NA|TRBV11-2
ASGVGGGAEETQY
>TRBJ1-1|NA|TRBV19
ASSPGQGRTEAF
>TRBJ1-1|NA|TRBV6-4
ASNQGEKAVNTEAF
>TRBJ1-2|NA|TRBV30
AWSSLWWYT
>TRBJ2-6|NA|TRBV9
ASRGSGANVLT
>TRBJ2-2|few|TRBV6-5
ASSPGLRGELF
>TRBJ1-6|NA|TRBV3-1/TRBV3-2
ASSLGTGRSPLH
>TRBJ2-7|NA|TRBV5-5
ASSLAAGEYEQY
>TRBJ1-4|NA|TRBV5-5
ASSLRPGQGNEKLF
>TRBJ1-3|NA|TRBV29-1
SVRDVGNTIY
>TRBJ2-1|NA|TRBV2
ASRGQGYNEQF
>TRBJ2-3|NA|TRBV5-1
ASSRGTVSSTDTQY
>TRBJ2-5|NA|TRBV5-1
ASRAAQETQY
>TRBJ2-6|NA|TRBV4-3
ASSQGGQGASGANVLT
>TRBJ1-2|NA|TRBV12-3/TRBV12-4
ASRSTGPPGYT
>TRBJ1-3|NA|TRBV11-2
ASSHEGPLLSGNTIY
>TRBJ2-1|NA|TRBV6-2/TRBV6-3
ASSYFVGGGIGNEQF
>TRBJ1-2|NA|TRBV19
ASSMAGNYGYT
>TRBJ1-6|NA|TRBV3-1/TRBV3-2
ASSHYRGHMNSPLH
>TRBJ2-7|NA|TRBV9
ASSVDADPYEQY
>TRBJ2-1|NA|TRBV6-2/TRBV6-3
ASSYRGGGGANEQF
>TRBJ1-2|NA|TRBV13
ASSLGRSRGGYGYT
>TRBJ2-7|once|TRBV7-2
ASSLGRAEEQY
>TRBJ1-2|NA|TRBV2
ASSEQGGVYGYT
>TRBJ2-3|once|TRBV28
ASKDGGITDTQY